The 5 T cell receptor beta chains below come from one sample, sequenced in a study of cytomegalovirus exposure and HLA in healthy donors. It was with 60 Vbeta and 13 Jbeta primers that the PCR ran. Data came from immunoSEQ multiplex PCR; TCRdb stores just in-frame clones and leaves some out. The sample yields 55,000 to 65,000 clones, less than 90% seen once. What was sequenced was PBMCs. Receptors originate from a female donor in good health and CMV-seronegative.

V is TRBV6-1 and J is TRBJ1-1; D is perhaps TRBD1 (5 bases). This CDR3 comprises 14 residues. V gave up 7 bases and J gave up 0 bases, with 12 bases separating them. Looked up from germline, CDR1 is MNHNS and CDR2 is SASEGT. CDR3 DNA: TGTGCCAGCATCCAAGACAGCCTGAACACTGAAGCTTTCTTT. It codes for CASIQDSLNTEAFF.

CDR3 amino acids: CASSYVGSTDTQYF. The CDR3 DNA reads TGTGCCAGCAGTTACGTCGGGAGCACAGATACGCAGTATTTT. The chain joins TRBV6-5 to TRBJ2-3; no clear D gene. The germline CDR1 and CDR2 sequences are MNHEY and SVGAGI. CDR3 length: 14 residues. With 2 bases removed from V and 0 bases from J, the gap between germline ends came to 6 bases.

The chain recombines TRBV27 with TRBJ2-1; unclear D gene. The V gene's germline CDR1 is MNHEY and CDR2 SMNVEV (reference sequence). The CDR3 is 13 residues long. V lost 0 bases, J lost 7 bases, and 7 bases lay in between. CDR3 region: CASSLSIRNEQFF. DNA for the CDR3: TGTGCCAGCAGTTTATCGATCCGGAATGAGCAGTTCTTC.

The V and J genes are TRBV2 and TRBJ2-3; D is ambiguous. Germline V CDR1 and CDR2: SNHLY, FYNNEI. This CDR3 comprises 16 residues. V was trimmed by 5 bases and J by 0 bases, leaving 15 bases between them. The CDR3 loop reads CASSPQAGSSTDTQYF. CDR3 in DNA: TGTGCCAGCAGTCCCCAAGCAGGATCAAGCACAGATACGCAGTATTTT.

V gene TRBV18 combines with J gene TRBJ1-1; D gene ambiguous. V gave up 2 bases and J gave up 2 bases, with 9 bases separating them. The germline V gene encodes CDR1 KGHSH and CDR2 LQKENI. The CDR3 length is 14 residues. The CDR3 protein is CASSPVNRNTEAFF. In DNA form, the CDR3 reads TGTGCCAGCTCACCAGTAAACAGAAACACTGAAGCTTTCTTT.